The T cell receptor (beta chain) under discussion was sequenced for a study of cytomegalovirus exposure and HLA in healthy donors. About the research overall: The approximately 120 validation repertoires and the roughly 700 first-cohort repertoires shared a platform, a later analysis reported. General study findings and limits: According to reports, the classifier identified cytomegalovirus status with high specificity and sensitivity. It was found in a later analysis that first-cohort TCR clusters tended to co-occur in the 120 validation repertoires. The study put under 200 TCR beta chains on its list as cytomegalovirus-associated.

V shed 4 bases, J shed 4 bases, and the junction held 4 bases outside the gene matches. In germline, CDR1 is SGHDN, CDR2 FVKESK. This CDR3 region has 15 residues. Sequenced by immunoSEQ multiplex PCR; TCRdb stores in-frame clones only, minus some. The table lists over 35,000 clones, about 93% of them singletons. Points on this clone: Its antigen is unknown.

The chain recombines TRBV14 with TRBJ2-1; 10 bases match TRBD2. This clonotype was sampled from a man aged 18 to 30 in good health and CMV-seronegative. The sequenced material came from PBMCs. This chain's CDR3 is CASSPGTSAYNEQFF. The CDR3 DNA reads as TGTGCCAGCAGCCCCGGGACTAGCGCATACAATGAGCAGTTCTTC.